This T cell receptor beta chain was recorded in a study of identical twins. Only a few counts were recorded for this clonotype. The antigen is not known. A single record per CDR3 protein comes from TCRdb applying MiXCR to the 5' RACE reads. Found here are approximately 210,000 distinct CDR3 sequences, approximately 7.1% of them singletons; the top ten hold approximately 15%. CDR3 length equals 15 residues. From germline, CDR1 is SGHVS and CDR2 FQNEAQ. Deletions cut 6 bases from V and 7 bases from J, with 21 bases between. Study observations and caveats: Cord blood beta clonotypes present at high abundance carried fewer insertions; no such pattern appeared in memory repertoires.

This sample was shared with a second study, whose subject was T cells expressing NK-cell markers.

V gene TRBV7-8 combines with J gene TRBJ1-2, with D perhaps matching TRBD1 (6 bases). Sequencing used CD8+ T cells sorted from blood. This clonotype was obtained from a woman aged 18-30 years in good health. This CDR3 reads CASRSLGDIDFGYTF. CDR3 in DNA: TGTGCCAGCAGGTCACTTGGGGACATCGACTTTGGCTACACCTTC.